This entry lists 11 T cell receptor beta chains sequenced from one sample in a study of blood T cell repertoires in COVID-19. Data came from immunoSEQ multiplex PCR; TCRdb stores just in-frame clones and leaves some out. The profile covers approximately 120,000 clones, with about 87% appearing a single time and about 7% taken by the ten largest. The sequenced material came from peripheral blood. The receptors come from a woman in her forties or fifties with acute or convalescent COVID-19.

This clone occurred once. V usage is TRBV5-6 and J usage is TRBJ1-5; the D gene is possibly TRBD1 (5 bases). The CDR3 length is 15 residues. The V end was cut by 2 bases, the J end by 4 bases, with 13 bases between. Per the germline V gene, CDR1 is SGHDT and CDR2 is YYEEEE. The CDR3 region is CASSLGQGFNQPQHF. Here the CDR3 DNA reads TGTGCCAGCAGCTTAGGACAAGGGTTTAATCAGCCCCAGCATTTT.

This chain connects TRBV9 to TRBJ2-3, with 8 bases aligning to TRBD2. V lost 3 bases and J lost 3; bases outside the gene matches: 9. CDR1 and CDR2 from the germline V gene are SGDLS and YYNGEE. The CDR3 consists of 16 residues. CDR3 sequence reads: CASSGRGLAQTDTQYF. CDR3 DNA: TGTGCCAGCAGCGGGCGAGGACTAGCTCAAACAGATACGCAGTATTTT. The full variable domain, its missing parts supplied by reference TRBV9 and TRBJ2-3, is DSGVTQTPKHLITATGQRVTLRCSPRSGDLSVYWYQQSLDQGLQFLIQYYNGEERAKGNILERFSAQQFPDLHSELNLSSLELGDSALYFCASSGRGLAQTDTQYFGPGTRLTVL.

This clone was seen a handful of times. V usage is TRBV27 and J usage is TRBJ2-3, with D possibly matching TRBD1 (6 bases). Between the trimmed V and J ends, which lost 4 bases and 6 bases, there was a span of 11 bases. CDR3 size: 13 residues. Germline V CDR1 and CDR2: MNHEY, SMNVEV (reference sequence). The DNA of the CDR3 is TGTGCCAGCAGTTCACAGGGATCTGATACGCAGTATTTT. Amino acid sequence: CASSSQGSDTQYF.

The chain is built from TRBV5-5 and TRBJ1-2, with a possible D match to TRBD1 (5 bases). CDR1 is SGHKS and CDR2 is YYEKEE in the germline V gene (reference sequence). V was clipped by 3 bases and J by 4 bases, with 16 bases between them. The CDR3 sequence is 15 residues long. DNA of the CDR3: TGTGCCAGCAGCTACGATCTGAGGGACTTCTATGGCTACACCTTC. Encoded protein: CASSYDLRDFYGYTF.

This sequence joins TRBV15 and TRBJ2-1; D ambiguous. The CDR3 consists of 13 residues. V dropped 0 bases and J dropped 5 bases, with 5 bases sitting between them. Germline V gene data show CDR1 as LNHNV and CDR2 as YYDKDF (reference sequence). CDR3 amino acids: CATSRDLHNEQFF. CDR3 DNA: TGTGCCACCAGCAGAGATCTCCACAATGAGCAGTTCTTC.

The chain joins TRBV9 to TRBJ1-5; 9 positions match TRBD1. The germline gives CDR1 SGDLS, CDR2 YYNGEE. J lost 5 bases, V lost 3 bases, and 6 bases had no gene match. This CDR3 has 15 residues. In nucleotides, the CDR3 is TGTGCCAGCAGCGACGGACAGGGGCCTGATCAGCCCCAGCATTTT. Translation gives CASSDGQGPDQPQHF.

DNA for the CDR3: TGTGCCAGCAGCCAAGAAGCCGCGGCAGCTAACTATGGCTACACCTTC. Amino acid sequence: CASSQEAAAANYGYTF. The chain combines TRBV3-1 (or the pseudogene TRBV3-2) with TRBJ1-2; no definite D call. Germline V gene lookup returns CDR1 LGHDT and CDR2 YNNKEL (reference sequence). This CDR3 has 16 residues. The V end was cut by 0 bases, the J end by 0 bases, with 11 bases between.

In its sample, this clone was seen once. The rearrangement links TRBV6-5 to TRBJ1-2; 7 positions match TRBD1. CDR1 MNHEY and CDR2 SVGAGI come from the germline V gene. The CDR3 spans 14 residues. V shed 5 bases, J shed 7 bases, and the junction held 10 bases outside the gene matches. CDR3 region: CASSPDRVFGGYTF. The CDR3, as DNA: TGTGCCAGCAGTCCCGACAGGGTTTTTGGTGGCTACACCTTC.

This chain joins TRBV2 and TRBJ2-7; 12 bases line up with TRBD1. Looked up from germline, CDR1 is SNHLY and CDR2 is FYNNEI. V lost 4 bases, J lost 6 bases, and 4 bases stayed unmatched. The CDR3 length is 14 residues. CDR3 residues: CASSAGTGGIEQYF. As DNA, the CDR3 is TGTGCCAGCAGTGCCGGGACAGGGGGCATCGAGCAGTACTTC.

The chain has TRBV6-5 and TRBJ1-1, with D possibly TRBD1 on 6 matching bases. The V end was cut by 2 bases, the J end by 11 bases, with 18 bases between. There are 14 residues in the CDR3. Germline-derived CDR1 and CDR2 are MNHEY and SVGAGI. The CDR3 loop reads CASSYLFGGAVAFF. The CDR3 nucleotides read TGTGCCAGCAGTTACCTATTCGGGGGGGCGGTGGCTTTCTTT.

The chain joins TRBV6-5 to TRBJ1-5; maybe TRBD1 (6 bases). Trimming cost V 7 bases and J 2 bases, with 15 bases left between them. There are 15 residues in the CDR3. From germline, CDR1 is MNHEY and CDR2 SVGAGI. In DNA form, the CDR3 reads TGTGCCAGCACCCAGGTGCCAGGGGGCAATCAGCCCCAGCATTTT. It translates to CASTQVPGGNQPQHF.